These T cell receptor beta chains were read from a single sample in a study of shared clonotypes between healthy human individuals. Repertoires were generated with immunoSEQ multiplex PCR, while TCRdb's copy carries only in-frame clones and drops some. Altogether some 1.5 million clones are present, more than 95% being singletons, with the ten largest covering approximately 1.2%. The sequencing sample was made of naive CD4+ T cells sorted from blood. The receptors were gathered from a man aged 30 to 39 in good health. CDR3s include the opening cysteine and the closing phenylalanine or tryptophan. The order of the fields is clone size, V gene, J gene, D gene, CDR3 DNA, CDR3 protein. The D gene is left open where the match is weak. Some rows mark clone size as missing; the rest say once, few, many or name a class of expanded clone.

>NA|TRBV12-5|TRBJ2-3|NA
TGTGCTAGTGCCTCAGGTGATACGCAGTATTTT
CASASGDTQYF
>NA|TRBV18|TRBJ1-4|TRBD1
TGTGCCAGCTCATCCCGGGACAGGGGGAAGAATGAAAAACTGTTTTTT
CASSSRDRGKNEKLFF
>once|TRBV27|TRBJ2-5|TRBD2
TGTGCCAGCAGACGGACTAGCGGGTACCAAGAGACCCAGTACTTC
CASRRTSGYQETQYF
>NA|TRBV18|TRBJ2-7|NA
TGTGCCAGCTCACCACCTCGGGGAACCTACGAGCAGTACTTC
CASSPPRGTYEQYF
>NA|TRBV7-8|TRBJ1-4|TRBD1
TGTGCCAGCAGCTTCGGGACAGGGGGCCCCAGGGGCGAAAAACTGTTTTTT
CASSFGTGGPRGEKLFF
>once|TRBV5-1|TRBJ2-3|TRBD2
TGCGCCAGCAGGTCAATAGCGGGAAGGACAGATACGCAGTATTTT
CASRSIAGRTDTQYF
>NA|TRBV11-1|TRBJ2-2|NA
TGTGCCAGCAGCTTAGGACGGATCACAAACACCGGGGAGCTGTTTTTT
CASSLGRITNTGELFF
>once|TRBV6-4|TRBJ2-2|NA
TGTGCCAGCAGTGATCCTACCGGGGAGCTGTTTTTT
CASSDPTGELFF
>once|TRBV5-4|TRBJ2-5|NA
TGTGCCAGCAGTCGGACGGCGGATTCAGGAGGGGAGACCCAGTACTTC
CASSRTADSGGETQYF
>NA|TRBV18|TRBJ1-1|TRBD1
TGTGCCAGCTCACCGGACAGGGTGAACACTGAAGCTTTCTTT
CASSPDRVNTEAFF
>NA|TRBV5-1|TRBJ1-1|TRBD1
TGCGCCAGCAGCAGATTCTTACAGGGGGGAAGCTTCATGAACACTGAAGCTTTCTTT
CASSRFLQGGSFMNTEAFF
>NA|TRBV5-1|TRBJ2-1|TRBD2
TGCGCCAGCAGCTCTGGACTAGCCTATGAGCAGTTCTTC
CASSSGLAYEQFF
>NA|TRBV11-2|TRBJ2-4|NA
TGTGCCAGCAGCTTAGGGGGAGAGGAGGGAGCCAAAAACATTCAGTACTTC
CASSLGGEEGAKNIQYF
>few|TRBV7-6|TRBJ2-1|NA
TGTGCCAGCAGCCTCCACGGGAATGAGCAGTTCTTC
CASSLHGNEQFF
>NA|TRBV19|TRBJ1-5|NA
TGTGCCAGTAGCCCGTGGGGTTTCGGCCAGCCCCAGCATTTT
CASSPWGFGQPQHF
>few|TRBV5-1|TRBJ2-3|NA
TGCGCCAGCAGCTTGACTCCAGATACGCAGTATTTT
CASSLTPDTQYF
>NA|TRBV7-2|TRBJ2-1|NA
TGTGCCAGCAGCTTAGGGATCTACAATGAGCAGTTCTTC
CASSLGIYNEQFF